The 32 T cell receptor beta chains given below trace back to one sample, sequenced in a study of blood T cell repertoires in COVID-19. The protocol was immunoSEQ multiplex PCR, while the TCRdb copy is restricted to in-frame clones and leaves out a portion. Here the sample spans hundreds of thousands of clones, around 80% being singletons. Sample: PBMCs or T cells enriched from blood (not recorded which). These TCRs come from a man aged 25 to 40 with acute COVID-19.

V is TRBV7-6 and J is TRBJ2-7, with 9 nucleotides matching TRBD1. The CDR3 sequence is 16 residues long. Per germline, CDR1 SGHVS and CDR2 FNYEAQ. V shed 2 bases, J shed 0 bases, and the junction held 5 bases outside the gene matches. CDR3 sequence: CASSLSGTGNSYEQYF. CDR3 sequence (DNA): TGTGCCAGCAGCTTATCCGGGACAGGGAACTCCTACGAGCAGTACTTC.

The chain has TRBV29-1 and TRBJ2-7; D is perhaps TRBD1 (6 bases). This CDR3 is 13 amino acids long. Trimming took off 5 bases at V and 0 bases at J, with 11 bases between the two ends. Germline V lookup: CDR1 SQVTM, CDR2 ANQGSEA. DNA of the CDR3: TGCAGCGTTCTTAAGGGGGACTCCTACGAGCAGTACTTC. Its protein product is CSVLKGDSYEQYF.

The genes are TRBV5-1 and TRBJ2-7; the match to TRBD2 covers 8 bases. Germline CDR1 SGHRS, CDR2 YFSETQ. Trimming at V came to 3 bases and at J to 0 bases, leaving 14 bases not matched to a gene. The CDR3 has 18 amino acids. This chain's CDR3 is CASSSLGSGGLNSYEQYF. Written as DNA, the CDR3 is TGCGCCAGCAGCTCGCTGGGGAGCGGGGGCCTAAACTCCTACGAGCAGTACTTC.

The table lists this clone with a count of one. The genes are TRBV30 and TRBJ2-5; D is possibly TRBD2 (5 bases). The CDR3 spans 15 residues. The germline CDR1 and CDR2 sequences are GTSNPN and SVGIG (reference sequence). The V end was cut by 7 bases, the J end by 1 base, with 19 bases between. This chain's CDR3 is CASTASRGLQETQYF. As DNA, the CDR3 is TGTGCCTCCACGGCCAGTCGAGGGCTCCAAGAGACCCAGTACTTC.

The V call is TRBV9, the J call TRBJ1-6, with TRBD1 matching over 8 bases. V shed 4 bases, J shed 8 bases, and the junction held 8 bases outside the gene matches. From germline, CDR1 is SGDLS and CDR2 YYNGEE. The CDR3 consists of 15 residues. The CDR3 protein is CASSPRDRRDSPLHF. The DNA of the CDR3 is TGTGCCAGCAGCCCAAGGGACAGGAGGGATTCACCCCTCCACTTT.

The genes are TRBV5-1 and TRBJ2-7; TRBD1 is a possible D gene (6 bases). Germline CDR1 SGHRS, CDR2 YFSETQ. The CDR3 length is 15 residues. V lost 5 bases and J lost 5, with 20 bases in between. This CDR3 is CASSTSSGVRHEQYF. The CDR3 region has the DNA TGCGCCAGCAGTACTTCCTCAGGGGTTCGGCACGAGCAGTACTTC.

The table lists this clone with a few counts. The rearrangement links TRBV27 to TRBJ1-2; 7 bases are a match to TRBD1. The CDR3 covers 13 residues. V was pared by 6 bases and J by 4 bases, with 5 bases of the junction left unmatched. In germline, CDR1 is MNHEY, CDR2 SMNVEV (reference sequence). CDR3 coding DNA: TGTGCCAGCAGCCCCACAGGGGTCTATGGCTACACCTTC. Translation gives CASSPTGVYGYTF.

The rearrangement uses TRBV28 and TRBJ1-4, with D perhaps matching TRBD1 (5 bases). There are 15 residues in the CDR3. Per the germline V gene, CDR1 is MDHEN and CDR2 is SYDVKM. V dropped 5 bases and J dropped 8 bases, with 18 bases sitting between them. The CDR3 spells CASSVQGGRREKLFF. Here the CDR3 DNA reads TGTGCCAGCAGTGTGCAGGGAGGACGACGCGAAAAACTGTTTTTT.

This clone has only one observation. J is TRBJ2-2 and V is TRBV25-1; a possible D gene is TRBD1 (7 bases). Trimming shortened V by 7 bases and J by 2 bases, and 17 bases separated the two germline ends. The CDR3 spans 16 residues. Germline V CDR1 and CDR2: MGHDK, SYGVNS. CDR3 sequence: CASTPGGTANTGELFF. The CDR3 DNA is TGTGCCAGCACCCCCGGCGGGACAGCAAACACCGGGGAGCTGTTTTTT.

This clone was picked up one time. This chain joins TRBV7-3 and TRBJ1-2, with D maybe TRBD1 (6 bases). The CDR3 runs to 13 residues. CDR1 is SGHTA and CDR2 is FQGTGA in the germline V gene. V dropped 5 bases and J dropped 7 bases, with 14 bases sitting between them. The CDR3 bases are TGTGCCAGCAGCCCCCTGGGGGCCGTTGGCTACACCTTC. Protein product: CASSPLGAVGYTF.

The chain has TRBV5-4 and TRBJ1-2; the match to TRBD1 covers 8 bases. Unmatched junction bases numbered 4, after V lost 4 bases and J lost 2 bases. The CDR3 covers 14 residues. Germline values: CDR1 SGHNT, CDR2 YYREEE (reference sequence). As DNA, the CDR3 is TGTGCCAGCAGCGTCCGACAGGGGAACTATGGCTACACCTTC. Translating gives CASSVRQGNYGYTF.

The CDR3 DNA follows: TGTGCCAGCAGCTTAGGTAAGGCAGGGGACCATATCTACGAGCAGTACTTC. This encodes CASSLGKAGDHIYEQYF. The J gene is TRBJ2-7, the V gene TRBV7-4; TRBD1 is a possible D gene (6 bases). CDR1 is SGHVT, CDR2 SQSDAQ, per germline. This CDR3 has 17 residues. V was trimmed by 1 base and J by 3 bases, leaving 19 bases between them.

This rearrangement joins TRBV19 to TRBJ1-5; TRBD1 is a possible D gene (6 bases). The V gene lost 9 bases and the J gene lost 3 bases, with 12 bases spanning the gap. Germline CDR1 reads LNHDA; CDR2 reads SQIVND (reference sequence). This CDR3 has 13 amino acids. DNA for the CDR3: TGTGCCAGCCGGACAGCAGTCAATCAGCCCCAGCATTTT. The encoded protein is CASRTAVNQPQHF.

CDR3 sequence: CASSLLGDQPQHF. The CDR3 DNA is TGTGCCAGCAGCCTACTCGGGGATCAGCCCCAGCATTTT. The rearrangement joins TRBV3-1 (or the pseudogene TRBV3-2) to TRBJ1-5; D not certain. V lost 4 bases to trimming and J lost 5 bases, with 9 bases between them. This CDR3 region has 13 residues. From germline, CDR1 is LGHDT and CDR2 YNNKEL (reference sequence).

The gene calls are TRBV3-1 (or the pseudogene TRBV3-2) and TRBJ2-3; weak D call: TRBD1 (6 bases). CDR1 and CDR2 from the germline V gene are LGHDT and YNNKEL (reference sequence). There are 14 residues in the CDR3. V lost 1 base to trimming and J lost 9 bases, with 14 bases between them. CDR3 DNA sequence: TGTGCCAGCAGCCAAGCGGCAGGGGACAACACGCAGTATTTT. This gives the protein CASSQAAGDNTQYF.

The V and J genes are TRBV11-2 and TRBJ1-2; no clear D. In germline, CDR1 is SGHAT, CDR2 FQNNGV. Trimming removed 1 base at V and 4 bases at J, with 10 bases between. The CDR3 sequence is 14 residues long. The CDR3: CASSLGQIRYGYTF. CDR3 coding DNA: TGTGCCAGCAGCTTAGGGCAGATCCGCTATGGCTACACCTTC.

The chain employs TRBV5-1 and TRBJ1-4; D is perhaps TRBD1 (5 bases). This CDR3 spans 20 amino acids. V was cut by 0 bases and J by 3 bases, with 24 bases left in between. CDR1 and CDR2 from the germline V gene are SGHRS and YFSETQ. The CDR3 DNA reads TGCGCCAGCAGCTTGGGGCAGGGAAGTCAATCCCAACTTGCTAATGAAAAACTGTTTTTT. Protein: CASSLGQGSQSQLANEKLFF.

This chain links TRBV7-3 with TRBJ2-7, with D possibly matching TRBD1 (5 bases). CDR1 is SGHTA and CDR2 is FQGTGA in the germline V gene. V shed 3 bases and J shed 6 bases, with 21 bases lying between them. The CDR3 has 16 amino acids. The CDR3 is CASSLTQEKVPSEQYF. CDR3 DNA sequence: TGTGCCAGCAGCTTGACACAGGAAAAGGTCCCCTCCGAGCAGTACTTC.

The chain uses TRBV5-1 and TRBJ2-7; TRBD1 aligns across 9 bases. The V gene's germline CDR1 is SGHRS and CDR2 YFSETQ. V lost 4 bases to trimming and J lost 0 bases; unmatched junction nucleotides: 5. The CDR3 has 15 residues. In DNA, the CDR3 is TGCGCCAGCAGCCCAGGACAGGGGAGCTCCTACGAGCAGTACTTC. It is translated as CASSPGQGSSYEQYF. The whole variable domain, filled in from reference TRBV5-1 and TRBJ2-7, reads KAGVTQTPRYLIKTRGQQVTLSCSPISGHRSVSWYQQTPGQGLQFLFEYFSETQRNKGNFPGRFSGRQFSNSRSEMNVSTLELGDSALYLCASSPGQGSSYEQYFGPGTRLTVT.

This clone was observed once. V usage is TRBV28 and J usage is TRBJ2-1; the D gene is possibly TRBD2 (7 bases). Germline values: CDR1 MDHEN, CDR2 SYDVKM. V was pared by 7 bases and J by 7 bases, with 17 bases between. The CDR3 contains 14 residues. CDR3 in amino acids: CASIWGGGGNEQFF. DNA of the CDR3: TGTGCCAGCATCTGGGGGGGCGGTGGAAATGAGCAGTTCTTC. Using reference TRBV28 and TRBJ2-1 for the parts outside the CDR3, the full variable domain is DVKVTQSSRYLVKRTGEKVFLECVQDMDHENMFWYRQDPGLGLRLIYFSYDVKMKEKGDIPEGYSVSREKKERFSLILESASTNQTSMYLCASIWGGGGNEQFFGPGTRLTVL.

This rearrangement joins TRBV7-9 to TRBJ1-1; D is possibly TRBD1 (5 bases). Germline CDR1 is SEHNR and CDR2 is FQNEAQ (reference sequence). The CDR3 spans 14 residues. V was pared by 2 bases and J by 4 bases, with 11 bases between. The CDR3 here is CASSLTAGFTEAFF. The CDR3, as DNA: TGTGCCAGCAGCTTAACCGCAGGGTTCACTGAAGCTTTCTTT.

The V gene is TRBV11-2, the J gene TRBJ1-6; TRBD1 matches 9 bases. This CDR3 region has 15 residues. Germline trimming cut 2 bases from V and 10 bases from J; bases unmatched to any gene: 6. CDR1 is SGHAT and CDR2 is FQNNGV in the germline V gene. The CDR3 DNA reads TGTGCCAGCAGCTTACAAGGGACAGGGCGCTCACCCCTCCACTTT. Its protein is CASSLQGTGRSPLHF.

This clone was recorded a few times. The rearrangement links TRBV4-1 to TRBJ2-3; TRBD2 is a possible D gene (6 bases). CDR1 MGHRA and CDR2 YSYEKL come from the germline V gene. Trimming pared 6 bases from V and 5 bases from J, leaving 18 bases between. The CDR3 spans 15 residues. The chain's CDR3 is CASRYTGTRLDTQYF. The CDR3 bases are TGCGCCAGCAGATACACGGGGACTCGACTAGATACGCAGTATTTT.

The chain employs TRBV9 and TRBJ1-3; D is uncertain. The CDR3 is 16 residues long. Germline CDR1 SGDLS, CDR2 YYNGEE. The V end was cut by 0 bases, the J end by 0 bases, with 10 bases between. The CDR3: CASSVGIGSSGNTIYF. CDR3 coding DNA: TGTGCCAGCAGCGTAGGAATCGGGAGCTCTGGAAACACCATATATTTT. The full variable domain, completed using reference TRBV9 and TRBJ1-3, is DSGVTQTPKHLITATGQRVTLRCSPRSGDLSVYWYQQSLDQGLQFLIQYYNGEERAKGNILERFSAQQFPDLHSELNLSSLELGDSALYFCASSVGIGSSGNTIYFGEGSWLTVV.

V is TRBV28 and J is TRBJ1-1, with D unclear. The CDR3 consists of 14 residues. V lost 1 base, J lost 4 bases, and 10 bases lay in between. Germline CDR1 is MDHEN and CDR2 is SYDVKM. CDR3 sequence: CASSLLIGGTEAFF. The CDR3 bases are TGTGCCAGCAGTTTATTGATCGGAGGCACTGAAGCTTTCTTT. Variable domain in full (rest from reference TRBV28 and TRBJ1-1): DVKVTQSSRYLVKRTGEKVFLECVQDMDHENMFWYRQDPGLGLRLIYFSYDVKMKEKGDIPEGYSVSREKKERFSLILESASTNQTSMYLCASSLLIGGTEAFFGQGTRLTVV.

V gene TRBV5-1 combines with J gene TRBJ1-2; unclear D gene. V was trimmed by 2 bases and J by 8 bases, leaving 22 bases between them. The germline gives CDR1 SGHRS, CDR2 YFSETQ. CDR3 size: 16 residues. CDR3 nucleotides: TGCGCCAGCAGCTTTGGGAGTTGGATTGAGATGGACGGCTACACCTTC. This translates into CASSFGSWIEMDGYTF.

J is TRBJ2-4 and V is TRBV6-2 or TRBV6-3; 12 nucleotides line up with TRBD2. The CDR3 contains 19 residues. The germline V gene encodes CDR1 MNHEY and CDR2 SVGEGT. V trimming: 2 bases; J trimming: 1 base; junction bases outside the gene matches: 9. The CDR3 spells CASSYPFPSGGAAKNIQYF. CDR3 bases: TGTGCCAGCAGTTACCCTTTTCCTAGCGGGGGGGCTGCCAAAAACATTCAGTACTTC.

This chain joins TRBV12-2 and TRBJ2-5; whether TRBD2, the table's D call, matches the DNA was not checked. TRBV12-2 is tagged as a pseudogene. This CDR3 is built from 15 residues. DNA of the CDR3: TGTGCAAGTCGCGAGAGGCCGGGGGTGGAAGAGACCCAGTACTTC. It is translated as CASRERPGVEETQYF.

The V gene is TRBV7-9, the J gene TRBJ1-1, with D unresolved. The CDR3 runs to 14 residues. Looked up from germline, CDR1 is SEHNR and CDR2 is FQNEAQ (reference sequence). Trimming took off 6 bases at V and 4 bases at J, with 15 bases between the two ends. The CDR3 DNA is TGTGCCAGCAGACCACCCGGGTATGGCACTGAAGCTTTCTTT. Translated, it gives CASRPPGYGTEAFF.

The J gene is TRBJ2-5, the V gene TRBV9, with 8 bases matching TRBD2. CDR3 size: 16 residues. Germline CDR1 SGDLS, CDR2 YYNGEE. V lost 0 bases, J lost 2 bases, and 6 bases stayed unmatched. CDR3 bases: TGTGCCAGCAGCGTAGCTCCGGCTAGCGGGCAAGAGACCCAGTACTTC. It is translated as CASSVAPASGQETQYF.

This clone showed up just once. The rearrangement joins TRBV6-4 to TRBJ2-2; TRBD2 aligns across 9 bases. The V gene end was trimmed by 8 bases and the J gene end by 2 bases; junction bases not matched to a gene: 6. The CDR3 is 15 residues long. CDR1 is MRHNA and CDR2 is SNTAGT in the germline V gene. The CDR3 reads CASASGGLNTGELFF. The DNA of the CDR3 is TGTGCCAGCGCAAGCGGGGGGCTAAACACCGGGGAGCTGTTTTTT.

This rearrangement joins TRBV6-5 to TRBJ2-7, with D possibly matching TRBD1 (6 bases). Germline loops: CDR1 MNHEY, CDR2 SVGAGI. The CDR3 totals 12 residues. This CDR3 reads CAVTGPSYEQYF. As DNA, the CDR3 is TGTGCTGTGACAGGACCCTCCTACGAGCAGTACTTC.